This passage covers 13 T cell receptor beta chains from one sample sequenced in a study of tumor-infiltrating lymphocytes in localized non-small cell lung cancer. The table came from immunoSEQ multiplex PCR; TCRdb's copy has only in-frame clones and leaves some out. The sample lists nearly 9,500 clones; almost 85% were seen once. The specimen sequenced was uninvolved lung tissue not adjacent to the tumor. These receptors came from a human donor with non-small cell lung cancer.

This clone is deemed large. The V gene is TRBV6-5, the J gene TRBJ1-4; D is unclear. CDR3 length: 15 amino acids. Germline V gene sequence: CDR1 MNHEY, CDR2 SVGAGI. With 1 base removed from V and 8 bases from J, the gap between germline ends came to 14 bases. This chain's CDR3 is CASSYWSSSREKLFF. CDR3 in DNA: TGTGCCAGCAGTTACTGGAGCAGCTCGCGGGAAAAACTGTTTTTT.

The V gene is TRBV25-1, the J gene TRBJ2-5, with TRBD1 identical over 7 bases. Germline V gives CDR1 MGHDK, CDR2 SYGVNS. The trim removed 3 bases at V and 4 bases at J, leaving 8 bases unmatched. This CDR3 comprises 15 residues. The CDR3 DNA reads as TGTGCCAGCAGTGAGTCGAGGGGGCTCCTAGAGACCCAGTACTTC. This codes for CASSESRGLLETQYF.

This clone was seen only a few times. The CDR3 sequence is CASKTGSYGYTF. In DNA form, the CDR3 reads TGTGCCAGCAAGACAGGGAGCTATGGCTACACCTTC. V usage is TRBV28 and J usage is TRBJ1-2, with TRBD1 identical over 7 bases. V shed 7 bases, J shed 4 bases, and the junction held 3 bases outside the gene matches. Germline V CDR1 and CDR2: MDHEN, SYDVKM. The CDR3 is made up of 12 amino acids.

This clone was recorded only once. V is TRBV6-4 and J is TRBJ2-3, with 12 bases fitting TRBD1. The junction had 4 bases not matched to a gene; V was cut back by 2 bases and J by 4 bases. The V gene's germline CDR1 is MRHNA and CDR2 SNTAGT. This CDR3 has 16 amino acids. CDR3 sequence: CASSDGTGGAPDTQYF. The DNA of the CDR3 is TGTGCCAGCAGTGACGGGACAGGGGGCGCCCCAGATACGCAGTATTTT.

V usage is TRBV2 and J usage is TRBJ2-3; 8 bases align to TRBD2. Trimming took 0 bases from V and 7 from J; bases not matched to a gene: 6. The CDR3 is 15 residues long. The germline CDR1 and CDR2 sequences are SNHLY and FYNNEI. CDR3 nucleotide sequence: TGTGCCAGCAGTGAAGCTCGGGGGGGCGCTAATACGCAGTATTTT. It yields the protein CASSEARGGANTQYF. Drawing the rest from reference TRBV2 and TRBJ2-3, the complete variable domain is EPEVTQTPSHQVTQMGQEVILRCVPISNHLYFYWYRQILGQKVEFLVSFYNNEISEKSEIFDDQFSVERPDGSNFTLKIRSTKLEDSAMYFCASSEARGGANTQYFGPGTRLTVL.

This chain uses TRBV29-1 with TRBJ2-6, with D unresolved. Germline loops: CDR1 SQVTM, CDR2 ANQGSEA. V lost 2 bases and J 7 bases, leaving 3 bases between the germline ends. The CDR3 loop spans 11 amino acids. CDR3 coding DNA: TGCAGCGTTGAACTAGCCAACGTCCTGACTTTC. Protein product: CSVELANVLTF.

This clone turned up a few times. The genes are TRBV19 and TRBJ2-1; D is possibly TRBD1 (5 bases). This CDR3 has 15 amino acids. Per germline, CDR1 LNHDA and CDR2 SQIVND (reference sequence). V lost 1 base, J lost 1 base, and 8 bases lay in between. The CDR3 DNA follows: TGTGCCAGTAGTATAGGACAGAGATCCTACAATGAGCAGTTCTTC. Encoded protein: CASSIGQRSYNEQFF.

The chain joins TRBV2 to TRBJ1-2; D is perhaps TRBD1 (6 bases). Germline V gene lookup returns CDR1 SNHLY and CDR2 FYNNEI. V shed 7 bases and J shed 7 bases, with 19 bases lying between them. This CDR3 region has 14 residues. The CDR3 sequence is CASNEDQGIGGYTF. In DNA, the CDR3 is TGTGCCAGCAACGAAGACCAGGGGATTGGTGGCTACACCTTC.

This sequence joins TRBV15 and TRBJ1-2; TRBD1 agrees at 10 bases. The CDR3 sequence is 16 residues long. Trimming at V came to 3 bases and at J to 5 bases, leaving 9 bases not matched to a gene. Germline V CDR1 and CDR2: LNHNV, YYDKDF (reference sequence). The DNA for the CDR3 is TGTGCCACCAGCAGGGCTTACGGGACAGGGGATTATGGCTACACCTTC. It yields the protein CATSRAYGTGDYGYTF.

The J gene is TRBJ1-4, the V gene TRBV19; possible D gene TRBD1, 5 bases. The V end was cut by 5 bases, the J end by 3 bases, with 10 bases between. Germline-derived CDR1 and CDR2 are LNHDA and SQIVND (reference sequence). CDR3 length: 14 amino acids. CDR3 DNA sequence: TGTGCCAGTAGTCGGGGGGGAGCTAATGAAAAACTGTTTTTT. This sequence encodes CASSRGGANEKLFF.

The chain couples TRBV15 to TRBJ2-5; maybe TRBD1 (6 bases). V lost 4 bases and J 7 bases, leaving 16 bases between the germline ends. The CDR3 extends over 14 amino acids. Germline CDR1 is LNHNV and CDR2 is YYDKDF (reference sequence). This CDR3 is CATSTRQVQRTQYF. The DNA of the CDR3 is TGTGCCACCAGCACCCGACAGGTGCAGCGGACCCAGTACTTC. The variable domain in full, with the rest retrieved from reference TRBV15 and TRBJ2-5, is DAMVIQNPRYQVTQFGKPVTLSCSQTLNHNVMYWYQQKSSQAPKLLFHYYDKDFNNEADTPDNFQSRRPNTSFCFLDIRSPGLGDTAMYLCATSTRQVQRTQYFGPGTRLLVL.

In its sample, this clone was seen a few times. The chain combines TRBV4-2 with TRBJ2-1, with 7 positions matching TRBD2. J was trimmed by 3 bases and V by 4 bases; bases with no gene match: 9. Germline V gives CDR1 LGHNA, CDR2 YNFKEQ. The CDR3 is 16 residues long. The CDR3 region has the DNA TGTGCCAGCAGCCGAGTATGGGCTAGCGGCTACAATGAGCAGTTCTTC. Protein product: CASSRVWASGYNEQFF.

This clone showed up just once. This chain uses TRBV4-3 with TRBJ1-2, with D perhaps matching TRBD1 (5 bases). CDR1 is LGHNA, CDR2 YSLEER, per germline. The V gene lost 0 bases and the J gene lost 6 bases, with 8 bases spanning the gap. The CDR3 extends over 13 amino acids. The DNA for the CDR3 is TGCGCCAGCAGCCAAGAGAGGGGTGATGGCTACACCTTC. This encodes CASSQERGDGYTF.